The T cell receptor beta chain under discussion was sequenced for a study of shared clonotypes between healthy human individuals. Of note for this clone: Antigen unknown.

CD8 cells classed as naive were CD45RO-negative and positively selected for CCR7, excluding terminally differentiated effector memory CD45RA+ cells. V lost 7 bases and J lost 7, with 13 bases in between. The CDR3 runs 12 residues. Germline lookup yields CDR1 SQVTM and CDR2 ANQGSEA. Here immunoSEQ multiplex PCR was the method, and the copy in TCRdb shows in-frame clones only, minus some. The sample yields over 800,000 clones, almost 95% seen once. Study results and caveats: Sorted-subset sequencing, rarefaction showed, was incomplete despite large depth. Collection of samples was limited to blood; tissue repertoires likely differ.

Input material: naive CD8+ T cells sorted from blood. This chain connects TRBV29-1 to TRBJ2-2; TRBD2 might be the D (6 bases). This clonotype was obtained from a man aged 25-45 years in good health. For the CDR3, the DNA is TGCAGCGCCGGGCGGGACCACGGGGAGCTGTTTTTT. Translating gives CSAGRDHGELFF.